The 8 T cell receptor beta chains below all came from one sample that was sequenced in a study of shared clonotypes between healthy human individuals. Sequenced by immunoSEQ multiplex PCR; TCRdb stores in-frame clones only, minus some. The data contain a few hundred thousand clones, roughly three quarters of them seen just once; the ten biggest clones take up around 12%. What was sequenced was PBMCs. These receptors came from a woman aged 40 to 50 in good health. Some clones in this sample may be carry-over from other donors' samples.

The chain recombines TRBV27 with TRBJ2-7, with 9 bases fitting TRBD2. This CDR3 is 16 amino acids long. Germline lookup yields CDR1 MNHEY and CDR2 SMNVEV (reference sequence). V gave up 6 bases and J gave up 4 bases; unmatched junction bases: 13. The CDR3 nucleotides are TGTGCCAGCAGGAAGGCGGTAGCGGGAGCGGGGTACGAGCAGTACTTC. As protein: CASRKAVAGAGYEQYF.

This clone occurred a few times. The chain recombines TRBV7-9 with TRBJ1-2, with D possibly being TRBD1 (5 bases). The CDR3 consists of 12 residues. Germline CDR1 is SEHNR and CDR2 is FQNEAQ (reference sequence). Deletions cut 3 bases from V and 4 bases from J, with 6 bases between. The CDR3 coding sequence is TGTGCCAGCAGCTTGAGGGGCTATGGCTACACCTTC. Protein: CASSLRGYGYTF.

The V gene is TRBV27, the J gene TRBJ2-3, with 8 nucleotides matching TRBD1. The CDR3 loop spans 15 amino acids. The J segment lost 7 bases and the V segment lost 5 bases, leaving 11 bases of the junction unmatched. Germline lookup yields CDR1 MNHEY and CDR2 SMNVEV (reference sequence). CDR3 protein: CASSNGAGGVYTQYF. CDR3 nucleotides: TGTGCCAGCAGTAATGGGGCAGGGGGCGTTTATACGCAGTATTTT.

This chain joins TRBV21-1 and TRBJ2-1; TRBD1, the D gene given by the table, was not confirmed from the DNA. TRBV21-1 is tagged as a pseudogene. The CDR3 loop spans 16 amino acids. The CDR3 DNA reads TGTGCCAGCAGCCCCCACCGGGACAGGGTCTACAATGAGCAGTTCTTC. Its protein is CASSPHRDRVYNEQFF.

This clone was found a few times. The rearrangement uses TRBV27 and TRBJ1-2; D remains unclear. The CDR3 runs to 13 residues. Germline values: CDR1 MNHEY, CDR2 SMNVEV (reference sequence). V gave up 2 bases and J gave up 4 bases, with 8 bases separating them. In DNA, the CDR3 is TGTGCCAGCAGTTTACGCAGTACCTATGGCTACACCTTC. This gives the protein CASSLRSTYGYTF.

As regards this clone: This probably arose from a read error, given a far larger clone one base away. V is TRBV5-1 and J is TRBJ2-1; TRBD2 might be the D (6 bases). Germline loops: CDR1 SGHRS, CDR2 YFSETQ. The CDR3 totals 15 residues. DNA of the CDR3: TGCGCCAGCAGCTTGGGGCTAGCGTCCCCCAATAAGCAGTTCTTC. It translates to CASSLGLASPNKQFF.

J is TRBJ2-1 and V is TRBV6-5; 11 nucleotides agree with TRBD1. Germline values: CDR1 MNHEY, CDR2 SVGAGI. V lost 0 bases to trimming and J lost 4 bases; unmatched junction nucleotides: 2. The CDR3 sequence is 16 residues long. CDR3 nucleotide sequence: TGTGCCAGCAGTTACTCGGACAGGGGGCCTTACAATGAGCAGTTCTTC. Translating gives CASSYSDRGPYNEQFF.

This chain uses TRBV6-1 with TRBJ2-7; 11 bases agree with TRBD2. CDR1 MNHNS and CDR2 SASEGT come from the germline V gene. The CDR3 is 16 amino acids. V was pared by 0 bases and J by 4 bases, with 5 bases of the junction left unmatched. For the CDR3, the DNA is TGTGCCAGCAGTGAAGCTTCACTAGCGGGAGCATACGAGCAGTACTTC. This codes for CASSEASLAGAYEQYF.